Below, 31 T cell receptor beta chains from the same sample are listed, as sequenced in a study of CD8+ T cells in alopecia areata. cDNA reverse transcribed from extracted RNA served as the sequencing template. Assay used: immunoSEQ multiplex PCR; TCRdb lists only in-frame clones, some missing. The sample lists around 190,000 clones, less than 70% occurring once. Treatment specified: oral pan-JAK inhibitor, 5-10 mg twice daily. Material: CD4+ T cells sorted from blood, obtained around week 50, from a patient treated with tofacitinib. The receptors shown here come from a human donor with alopecia areata.

The chain has TRBV29-1 and TRBJ2-7, with D unclear. The germline gives CDR1 SQVTM, CDR2 ANQGSEA. V dropped 0 bases and J dropped 0 bases, with 9 bases sitting between them. The length of the CDR3 is 14 residues. The CDR3 loop is CSVEESPHSYEQYF. The CDR3 coding sequence is TGCAGCGTTGAAGAAAGCCCACACTCCTACGAGCAGTACTTC.

V and J are TRBV25-1 and TRBJ1-6; D is ambiguous. The CDR3 spans 12 residues. Germline assignment: CDR1 MGHDK and CDR2 SYGVNS. The V end lost 10 bases, the J end lost 14 bases, and 18 bases lay between the germline ends. The CDR3 is CATPVEGFTLHF. The CDR3 bases are TGTGCCACCCCCGTTGAGGGATTCACCCTCCACTTT.

This clone turned up a few times. The chain uses TRBV30 and TRBJ2-3, with 9 positions matching TRBD2. Per the germline V gene, CDR1 is GTSNPN and CDR2 is SVGIG (reference sequence). The CDR3 contains 15 residues. The V segment lost 5 bases and the J segment 2 bases; nucleotides outside the gene matches: 8. The CDR3, as DNA: TGTGCCTGGCGAGTTAGCGGGGGCTCCACAGATACGCAGTATTTT. Translating gives CAWRVSGGSTDTQYF.

There are many counts of this clone. This sequence joins TRBV6-1 and TRBJ2-3; no firm D call. The ends were cut back, 3 bases at V and 6 bases at J, with 13 bases in the middle. Germline CDR1 MNHNS, CDR2 SASEGT. This CDR3 has 14 amino acids. The CDR3 region is CASSDQPSGDTQYF. The CDR3 DNA follows: TGTGCCAGCAGTGATCAGCCAAGTGGGGATACGCAGTATTTT.

The CDR3 reads CASSYSFSGGYNEQFF. The CDR3 region has the DNA TGTGCCAGCAGTTACTCGTTTAGCGGGGGCTACAATGAGCAGTTCTTC. This chain links TRBV6-5 with TRBJ2-1; 9 nucleotides line up with TRBD2. There are 16 residues in the CDR3. The V gene end was trimmed by 0 bases and the J gene end by 3 bases; junction bases not matched to a gene: 3. The germline gives CDR1 MNHEY, CDR2 SVGAGI.

The rearrangement joins TRBV5-1 to TRBJ2-5, with a tentative D call TRBD1 (5 bases). The J call may be faulty, since TRBJ2-7 better matches the DNA end. This CDR3 region has 13 residues. Germline values: CDR1 SGHRS, CDR2 YFSETQ. The CDR3 region is CASTQGFGYEQYF. As DNA, the CDR3 is TGCGCCAGCACCCAGGGATTTGGCTACGAGCAGTACTTC.

The V and J genes are TRBV29-1 and TRBJ1-3, with TRBD1 as a possible D gene (5 bases). V dropped 7 bases and J dropped 0 bases, with 16 bases sitting between them. CDR3 length: 15 residues. The germline CDR1 and CDR2 sequences are SQVTM and ANQGSEA. The CDR3 region has the DNA TGCAGCGCCCAAAGGGGCGCAAGCTCTGGAAACACCATATATTTT. Protein: CSAQRGASSGNTIYF.

J is TRBJ2-1 and V is TRBV23-1; 7 bases match TRBD2. TRBV23-1 is an ORF, and what it does is uncertain. The CDR3 has 11 residues. J gave up 10 bases and V 8 bases, and 5 bases lay outside the gene matches. Here the CDR3 reads CASCWGGEQFF. CDR3 nucleotides: TGCGCCAGCTGCTGGGGAGGGGAGCAGTTCTTC.

This clone was seen more than once but under ten times. This sequence joins TRBV7-2 and TRBJ2-5; TRBD1 matches 8 bases. The CDR3 consists of 14 residues. V shed 5 bases and J 5 bases; nucleotides not matched to a gene: 7. The germline gives CDR1 SGHTA, CDR2 FQGNSA. Written as DNA, the CDR3 is TGTGCCAGCAGCGCAGACTACAGGGGGGAGACCCAGTACTTC. Encoded protein: CASSADYRGETQYF.

Here the CDR3 DNA reads TGTGCCAGCAGCCCGGGACAGTCCTACGAGCAGTACTTC. This encodes CASSPGQSYEQYF. The V gene is TRBV11-2, the J gene TRBJ2-7, with 7 bases lining up with TRBD1. This CDR3 is built from 13 residues. The V segment lost 5 bases and the J segment 1 base; nucleotides outside the gene matches: 2. Germline V lookup: CDR1 SGHAT, CDR2 FQNNGV.

The chain uses TRBV14 and TRBJ1-4, with D perhaps matching TRBD1 (5 bases). Germline lookup yields CDR1 SGHDN and CDR2 FVKESK. With 3 bases removed from V and 6 bases from J, the gap between germline ends came to 11 bases. The CDR3 length is 14 residues. CDR3 residues: CASSQGTRHEKLFF. The CDR3 DNA is TGTGCCAGCAGCCAGGGGACGCGCCATGAAAAACTGTTTTTT.

This chain links TRBV9 with TRBJ1-1, with no clear D. Germline CDR1 reads SGDLS; CDR2 reads YYNGEE. This CDR3 comprises 15 residues. V lost 0 bases to trimming and J lost 4 bases, with 13 bases between them. CDR3 amino acids: CASSVESRASTEAFF. DNA for the CDR3: TGTGCCAGCAGCGTAGAAAGTAGGGCCTCCACTGAAGCTTTCTTT. Filled out from reference TRBV9 and TRBJ1-1, the complete variable domain reads DSGVTQTPKHLITATGQRVTLRCSPRSGDLSVYWYQQSLDQGLQFLIQYYNGEERAKGNILERFSAQQFPDLHSELNLSSLELGDSALYFCASSVESRASTEAFFGQGTRLTVV.

The rearrangement links TRBV6-6 to TRBJ2-7, with 7 bases that match TRBD1. The germline gives CDR1 MNHNY, CDR2 SVGAGI (reference sequence). V was clipped by 6 bases and J by 0 bases; unmatched bases: 8. This CDR3 spans 15 amino acids. The CDR3 nucleotides read TGTGCCAGCAGCGATTCGGACAGGTCCTCCTACGAGCAGTACTTC. Its translation is CASSDSDRSSYEQYF.

This clone showed up just a few times. The genes are TRBV29-1 and TRBJ1-2; tentatively, D is TRBD1 (6 bases). This CDR3 spans 10 amino acids. V lost 7 bases, J lost 9 bases, and 12 bases lay in between. CDR1 is SQVTM, CDR2 ANQGSEA, per germline. CDR3 in DNA: TGCAGCGCCGGACAGAACCGCTACACCTTC. This gives the protein CSAGQNRYTF. The full variable domain, rest sourced from reference TRBV29-1 and TRBJ1-2, is SAVISQKPSRDICQRGTSLTIQCQVDSQVTMMFWYRQQPGQSLTLIATANQGSEATYESGFVIDKFPISRPNLTFSTLTVSNMSPEDSSIYLCSAGQNRYTFGSGTRLTVV.

The DNA of the CDR3 is TGTGCCAGCAGTTGGGCAAGCGGGGGGGGAGAGACCCAGTACTTC. It codes for CASSWASGGGETQYF. The V and J genes are TRBV27 and TRBJ2-5; 10 bases are shared with TRBD2. CDR3 length equals 15 residues. Losses at the gene ends were 4 bases for V and 4 bases for J; bases not matched to a gene: 6. Germline values: CDR1 MNHEY, CDR2 SMNVEV (reference sequence).

This clone was picked up one time. V and J are TRBV30 and TRBJ2-4, with TRBD1 as a possible D gene (6 bases). V was shortened by 0 bases and J by 8 bases, with 8 bases between the two germline ends. Germline assignment: CDR1 GTSNPN and CDR2 SVGIG (reference sequence). The length of the CDR3 is 12 residues. This chain's CDR3 is CAWSVKGDIQYF. The CDR3 DNA is TGTGCCTGGAGTGTAAAGGGGGACATTCAGTACTTC.

This clone occurred once. The chain carries TRBV15 and TRBJ2-7; 7 bases line up with TRBD1. Germline values: CDR1 LNHNV, CDR2 YYDKDF (reference sequence). This CDR3 has 12 residues. V trimming: 3 bases; J trimming: 10 bases; junction bases outside the gene matches: 6. The CDR3 sequence: CATSSRQGEQYF. CDR3 nucleotide sequence: TGTGCCACCAGCAGTAGACAGGGAGAACAGTACTTC.

A single count supports this clone. This rearrangement joins TRBV5-4 to TRBJ2-1, with 7 bases lining up with TRBD2. The CDR3 length is 14 residues. V was clipped by 6 bases and J by 9 bases; unmatched bases: 12. Looked up from germline, CDR1 is SGHNT and CDR2 is YYREEE (reference sequence). The CDR3 sequence is CASTSSSSGPEQFF. CDR3 nucleotide sequence: TGTGCCAGCACCTCCTCTTCTAGCGGCCCTGAGCAGTTCTTC.

This clone came up once. The chain couples TRBV2 to TRBJ1-1; weak D call: TRBD1 (6 bases). From germline, CDR1 is SNHLY and CDR2 FYNNEI. The CDR3 has 13 residues. Trimming left V 4 bases short and J 3 bases short, with 9 bases between. CDR3 DNA: TGTGCCAGCAGTGGCGAGGGGGACACTGAAGCTTTCTTT. The encoded protein is CASSGEGDTEAFF.

V gene TRBV14 combines with J gene TRBJ2-1; D is uncertain. This CDR3 spans 15 amino acids. Trimming left V 4 bases short and J 0 bases short, with 10 bases between. The germline V gene encodes CDR1 SGHDN and CDR2 FVKESK. CDR3 coding DNA: TGTGCCAGCAGCCCCACCCGGAGCTCCTACAATGAGCAGTTCTTC. Its translation is CASSPTRSSYNEQFF.

The rearrangement uses TRBV11-2 and TRBJ2-3; 12 bases fit TRBD2. J gave up 1 base and V 5 bases, and 4 bases lay outside the gene matches. CDR1 and CDR2 from the germline V gene are SGHAT and FQNNGV. The CDR3 has 16 amino acids. CDR3 residues: CASSPRLAGGTDTQYF. As DNA, the CDR3 is TGTGCCAGCAGCCCCCGACTAGCGGGGGGCACAGATACGCAGTATTTT.

This chain uses TRBV7-8 with TRBJ1-1; 7 bases align to TRBD1. The CDR3 consists of 14 residues. The germline gives CDR1 SGHVS, CDR2 FQNEAQ. V lost 1 base to trimming and J lost 1 base; unmatched junction nucleotides: 0. This CDR3 is CASSLGDRNTEAFF. Written as DNA, the CDR3 is TGTGCCAGCAGCTTAGGGGACAGGAACACTGAAGCTTTCTTT.

This chain joins TRBV9 and TRBJ2-1, with a weak D call TRBD1 (7 bases). The CDR3 covers 18 residues. V was clipped by 4 bases and J by 1 base, with 21 bases between them. Germline V gene data show CDR1 as SGDLS and CDR2 as YYNGEE. The CDR3 DNA reads as TGTGCCAGCAGCCCAGGGGGGAGCGGGCTACGTTCCTACAATGAGCAGTTCTTC. Amino acid sequence: CASSPGGSGLRSYNEQFF.

The chain employs TRBV2 and TRBJ2-3; tentative D call: TRBD2 (5 bases). Trimming shortened V by 1 base and J by 9 bases, and 11 bases separated the two germline ends. The V gene's germline CDR1 is SNHLY and CDR2 FYNNEI. CDR3 length: 13 residues. The CDR3, as DNA: TGTGCCAGCAGTGAAGGGGAGCGTACGACGCAGTATTTT. Translation: CASSEGERTTQYF.

CDR3 sequence reads: CASSIRQVPLNGYTF. The CDR3 nucleotides are TGTGCCAGCAGCATTCGACAGGTTCCGTTGAATGGCTACACCTTC. The chain couples TRBV7-2 to TRBJ1-2; perhaps TRBD1 as D (6 bases). Trimming stripped 5 bases from V and 6 bases from J, with 19 bases between. Germline assignment: CDR1 SGHTA and CDR2 FQGNSA. This CDR3 region has 15 residues.

The chain joins TRBV21-1 to TRBJ2-5. TRBV21-1 counts as a pseudogene. The CDR3 extends over 11 amino acids. CDR3 region: CASRPVKTQYF. The CDR3 nucleotides read TGTGCCAGCCGGCCTGTGAAGACCCAGTACTTC.

This clone was found a few times. The same CDR3 arises from other DNA sequences in this sample as well. The V call is TRBV7-2, the J call TRBJ2-3; no clear D. V shed 2 bases and J shed 3 bases, with 3 bases lying between them. Germline V gene sequence: CDR1 SGHTA, CDR2 FQGNSA. The length of the CDR3 is 12 residues. CDR3 loop: CASSLFTDTQYF. CDR3 coding DNA: TGTGCCAGCAGCTTATTTACAGATACGCAGTATTTT.

The chain uses TRBV5-1 and TRBJ2-1; TRBD2 matches at 8 bases. Germline-derived CDR1 and CDR2 are SGHRS and YFSETQ. The CDR3 consists of 15 residues. V shed 1 base and J 3 bases; nucleotides not matched to a gene: 3. The CDR3 is CASSLRRGDYNEQFF. For the CDR3, the DNA is TGCGCCAGCAGCTTGAGGCGGGGGGACTACAATGAGCAGTTCTTC.

The table lists this clone with a few counts. This chain joins TRBV7-2 and TRBJ1-3; TRBD1 might be the D (5 bases). The CDR3 is 15 residues long. V was pared by 5 bases and J by 0 bases, with 11 bases between. CDR1 SGHTA and CDR2 FQGNSA come from the germline V gene. The CDR3 loop reads CASSRADNSGNTIYF. In DNA form, the CDR3 reads TGTGCCAGCAGCCGCGCGGACAACTCTGGAAACACCATATATTTT.

The chain uses TRBV2 and TRBJ1-4; TRBD1 agrees at 11 bases. Germline lookup yields CDR1 SNHLY and CDR2 FYNNEI. With 8 bases clipped from V and 5 bases from J, the junction kept 1 base outside the gene matches. The CDR3 is made up of 13 amino acids. The CDR3 is CASGQGANEKLFF. The CDR3 DNA reads as TGTGCCAGCGGACAGGGGGCGAATGAAAAACTGTTTTTT.

The chain links TRBV5-6 to TRBJ1-5; possible D gene TRBD1, 6 bases. Trimming cost V 0 bases and J 4 bases, with 11 bases left between them. CDR1 and CDR2 (germline): SGHDT, YYEEEE. This CDR3 has 15 amino acids. The CDR3 DNA reads TGTGCCAGCAGCTTGGCTGGGGGCGCGAATCAGCCCCAGCATTTT. This gives the protein CASSLAGGANQPQHF.